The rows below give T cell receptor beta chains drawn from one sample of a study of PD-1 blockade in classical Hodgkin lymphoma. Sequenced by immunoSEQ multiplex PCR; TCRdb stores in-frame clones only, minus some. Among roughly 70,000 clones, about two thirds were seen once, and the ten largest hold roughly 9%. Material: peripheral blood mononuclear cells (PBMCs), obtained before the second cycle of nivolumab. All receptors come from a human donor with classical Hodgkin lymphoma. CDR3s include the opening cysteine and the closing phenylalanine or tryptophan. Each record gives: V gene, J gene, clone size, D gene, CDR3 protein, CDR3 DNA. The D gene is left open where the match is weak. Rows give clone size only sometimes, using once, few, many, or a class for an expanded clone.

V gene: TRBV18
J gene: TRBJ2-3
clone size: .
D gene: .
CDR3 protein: CASSPGFGPGSDTQYF
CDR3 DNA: TGTGCCAGCTCCCCAGGGTTTGGACCGGGTTCAGATACGCAGTATTTT

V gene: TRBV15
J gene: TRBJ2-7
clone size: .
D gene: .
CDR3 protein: CATGEGASYEQYF
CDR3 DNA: TGTGCCACCGGGGAGGGGGCATCCTACGAGCAGTACTTC

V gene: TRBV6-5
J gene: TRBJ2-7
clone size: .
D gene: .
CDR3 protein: CASSDRMSSYEQYF
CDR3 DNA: TGTGCCAGCAGTGACAGGATGAGCTCCTACGAGCAGTACTTC

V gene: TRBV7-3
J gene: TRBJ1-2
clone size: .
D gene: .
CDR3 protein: CASSLSGSEGYTF
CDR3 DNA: TGTGCCAGCAGCTTAAGTGGATCCGAGGGCTACACCTTC

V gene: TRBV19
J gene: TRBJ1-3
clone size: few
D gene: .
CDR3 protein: CASSIAPDISGNTIYF
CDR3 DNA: TGTGCCAGTAGTATAGCCCCGGACATCTCTGGAAACACCATATATTTT

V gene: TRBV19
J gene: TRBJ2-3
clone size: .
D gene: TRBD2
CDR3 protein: CASSRGGSWADTQYF
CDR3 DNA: TGTGCCAGTAGTCGGGGAGGGAGTTGGGCAGATACGCAGTATTTT

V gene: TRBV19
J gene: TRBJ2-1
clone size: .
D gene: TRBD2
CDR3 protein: CASTPGVGLAGGSSYNEQFF
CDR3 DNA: TGTGCCAGTACCCCGGGGGTGGGGCTAGCGGGAGGGAGCTCCTACAATGAGCAGTTCTTC

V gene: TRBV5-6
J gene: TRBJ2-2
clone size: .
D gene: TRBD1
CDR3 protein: CASSPGTGGFGELFF
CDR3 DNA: TGTGCCAGCAGCCCCGGGACAGGGGGCTTCGGGGAGCTGTTTTTT

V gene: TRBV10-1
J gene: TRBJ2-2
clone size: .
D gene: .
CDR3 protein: CASSESGGSNTGELFF
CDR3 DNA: TGCGCCAGCAGTGAGTCGGGGGGATCGAACACCGGGGAGCTGTTTTTT

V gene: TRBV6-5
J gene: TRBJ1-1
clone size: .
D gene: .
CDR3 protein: CASSEWGTEAFF
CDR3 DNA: TGTGCCAGCAGTGAGTGGGGCACTGAAGCTTTCTTT

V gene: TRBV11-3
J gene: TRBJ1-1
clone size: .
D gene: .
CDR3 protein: CASSLVKGTEAFF
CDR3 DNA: TGTGCCAGCAGCTTAGTGAAGGGAACTGAAGCTTTCTTT

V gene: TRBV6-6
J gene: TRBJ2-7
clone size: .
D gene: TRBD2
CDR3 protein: CASSTRTSAYEQYF
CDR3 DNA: TGTGCCAGCAGTACCCGGACTAGCGCCTACGAGCAGTACTTC

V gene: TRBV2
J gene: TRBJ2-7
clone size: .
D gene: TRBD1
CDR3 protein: CASNGQGPGEQYF
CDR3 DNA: TGTGCCAGCAACGGACAGGGGCCGGGAGAGCAGTACTTC

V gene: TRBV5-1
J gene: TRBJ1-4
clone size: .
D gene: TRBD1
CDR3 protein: CASSSGQHNEKLFF
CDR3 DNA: TGCGCCAGCAGCTCGGGACAGCATAATGAAAAACTGTTTTTT

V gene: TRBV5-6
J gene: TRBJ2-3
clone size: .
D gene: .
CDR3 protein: CASSLRQAGDTQYF
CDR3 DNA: TGTGCCAGCAGCTTAAGGCAGGCGGGAGATACGCAGTATTTT

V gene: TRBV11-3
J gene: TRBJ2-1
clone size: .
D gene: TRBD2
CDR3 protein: CASGREVYNEQFF
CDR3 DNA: TGTGCCAGCGGGCGGGAGGTCTACAATGAGCAGTTCTTC

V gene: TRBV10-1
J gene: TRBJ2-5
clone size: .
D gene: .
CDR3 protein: CASSVRRRETQYF
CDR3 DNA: TGCGCCAGCAGTGTAAGGAGGCGGGAGACCCAGTACTTC

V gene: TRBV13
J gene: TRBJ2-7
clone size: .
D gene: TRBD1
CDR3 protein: CASSGGTGDDSYEQYF
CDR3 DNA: TGTGCCAGCAGCGGAGGGACAGGGGACGACTCCTACGAGCAGTACTTC

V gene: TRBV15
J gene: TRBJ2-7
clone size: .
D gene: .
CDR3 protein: CATTDGSGEQYF
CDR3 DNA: TGTGCCACCACGGACGGGAGCGGGGAGCAGTACTTC